The TCR beta chain described here comes from a study of blood T cell repertoires in COVID-19. Overall study context: Samples of COVID-19 (acute and convalescent) were obtained from the United States, Italy and Spain. Sample material is recorded as cDNA or gDNA derived from T cells, B-cell-depleted T cells, or PBMCs.

The CDR3 spans 13 residues. The V end was cut by 5 bases, the J end by 3 bases, with 11 bases between. Germline V gives CDR1 MNHNY, CDR2 SVGAGI (reference sequence). Only in-frame clones appear in the TCRdb table, and some are missing; sequencing was by immunoSEQ multiplex PCR. The sample shows about 140,000 clones, about four fifths of them seen only once. This clone was counted a single time. This chain joins TRBV6-6 and TRBJ2-7; no clear D gene. This TCR was sampled from a man between 65 and 85 years old who had recovered from COVID-19. The specimen sequenced was peripheral blood. This CDR3 reads CASSTTTLYEQYF. The CDR3 DNA sequence: TGTGCCAGCAGTACAACTACTCTCTACGAGCAGTACTTC.